This TCR beta chain derives from a study of vaccination and CD4 T cells after COVID-19. Turning to the study itself: Collection of post-COVID samples occurred a median around 96 days after diagnosis, spanning a range of 35 to 161.

V dropped 0 bases and J dropped 6 bases, with 6 bases sitting between them. Germline V lookup: CDR1 SGDLS, CDR2 YYNGEE. CDR3 length: 13 residues. Treatment meaning: 10-day PBMC culture with coronavirus spike peptide pools or control peptides (ViraFEST assay). One should note that the unexposed donor's CD4+ T cells were collected before the COVID-19 pandemic (2011-2018). Medium was half-exchanged with fresh IL-2 medium on days 3 and 7. This clonotype was seen more than once but under ten times. Its specificity is not known. The Oncomine TCR Beta short-read assay sequenced DNA from cultured CD4+ T cells. From CD4+ T cells that had been cultured, genomic DNA was extracted. MiXCR was run by TCRdb on the PCR reads, yielding one entry per CDR3 protein. In the table there are over 7,500 distinct CDR3 sequences, about 50% of which are singletons.

The TCR originated in a human donor in good health. The chain is built from TRBV9 and TRBJ2-2; D call uncertain. Sequenced: CD4+ T cells from blood, cultured in vitro. CDR3 in amino acids: CASSVGRAGELFF. The CDR3 DNA reads as TGTGCCAGCAGCGTAGGACGCGCCGGGGAGCTGTTTTTT.